This is a list of T cell receptor beta chains from one sample in a study of Tregs in tolerant kidney transplant recipients. The table came from immunoSEQ multiplex PCR; TCRdb's copy has only in-frame clones and leaves some out. This table holds 85,000 to 100,000 clones, 90% to 95% found once. The sample in question was CD4+ T cells from blood, obtained before the transplant. The receptors here all came from a human donor who received a combined kidney and bone marrow transplant. Each CDR3 is given with its conserved first and last residue. D genes are given only for firm matches. Only some rows state a clone size, as once, few, many or a class for expanded clones.

size	D	V	J	CDR3	DNA
NA	NA	TRBV5-4	TRBJ2-7	CASSYTPWQGREQYF	TGTGCCAGCAGCTACACGCCGTGGCAGGGTCGCGAGCAGTACTTC
NA	NA	TRBV5-1	TRBJ2-6	CASSLGPGSGANVLTF	TGCGCCAGCAGCTTGGGTCCAGGCTCTGGGGCCAACGTCCTGACTTTC
NA	TRBD2	TRBV5-1	TRBJ2-7	CASSRGEGLSEQYF	TGCGCCAGCAGCCGCGGGGAGGGCCTGAGCGAGCAGTACTTC
NA	TRBD2	TRBV6-6	TRBJ2-1	CASNDLAGDEQFF	TGTGCCAGCAACGACCTAGCGGGGGATGAGCAGTTCTTC
NA	NA	TRBV6-1	TRBJ2-1	CASSEPREQFF	TGTGCCAGCAGTGAACCCCGGGAGCAGTTCTTC
NA	NA	TRBV30	TRBJ1-5	CAWSVRTSLGNQPQHF	TGTGCCTGGAGTGTTAGGACAAGCCTTGGCAATCAGCCCCAGCATTTT
NA	TRBD1	TRBV7-9	TRBJ1-1	CASSLEVQGDAFF	TGTGCCAGCAGCTTAGAAGTCCAGGGGGACGCTTTCTTT
NA	NA	TRBV19	TRBJ2-2	CASSTTTRGELFF	TGTGCCAGTAGTACGACAACCCGCGGGGAGCTGTTTTTT
NA	TRBD2	TRBV5-5	TRBJ2-1	CASTPPGGSTHEQFF	TGTGCCAGCACCCCGCCCGGCGGGAGTACCCATGAGCAGTTCTTC
NA	TRBD2	TRBV19	TRBJ2-1	CASSILRLAGVHNEQFF	TGTGCCAGTAGTATTCTCCGCCTAGCGGGAGTGCACAATGAGCAGTTCTTC
few	TRBD1	TRBV5-4	TRBJ1-1	CASSRQGVTEAFF	TGTGCCAGCAGCCGACAGGGGGTGACTGAAGCTTTCTTT
NA	TRBD1	TRBV6-6	TRBJ2-3	CASRTPGQGTDTQYF	TGTGCCAGCAGAACCCCGGGACAGGGCACAGATACGCAGTATTTT
many	TRBD1	TRBV2	TRBJ1-3	CASRGQSGNTIYF	TGTGCCAGCAGGGGACAGAGTGGAAACACCATATATTTT
NA	TRBD1	TRBV5-5	TRBJ2-7	CASSSTGTEGREQYF	TGTGCCAGCAGCTCAACCGGGACAGAGGGTCGCGAGCAGTACTTC
NA	NA	TRBV5-1	TRBJ1-2	CASRVRGEDGYTF	TGCGCCAGCAGGGTACGGGGAGAGGATGGCTACACCTTC
NA	NA	TRBV7-3	TRBJ2-5	CASSLTRAAETQYF	TGTGCCAGCAGCTTAACCAGGGCCGCAGAGACCCAGTACTTC
NA	NA	TRBV5-4	TRBJ1-2	CASSPNRGGANYGYTF	TGTGCCAGCAGCCCGAATAGGGGGGGCGCTAACTATGGCTACACCTTC
NA	TRBD2	TRBV5-1	TRBJ2-5	CASSLVGTSGSVETQYF	TGCGCCAGCAGCTTGGTAGGGACTAGCGGGAGCGTAGAGACCCAGTACTTC
NA	NA	TRBV27	TRBJ1-2	CASSRGGVTNYGYTF	TGTGCCAGCAGTCGGGGGGGCGTCACTAACTATGGCTACACCTTC
NA	TRBD1	TRBV4-3	TRBJ2-3	CASSSRQGPDTQYF	TGCGCCAGCAGCAGTCGACAGGGGCCAGATACGCAGTATTTT
NA	NA	TRBV19	TRBJ1-1	CASSPMGRMNTEAFF	TGTGCCAGTAGTCCAATGGGGAGAATGAACACTGAAGCTTTCTTT
NA	TRBD1	TRBV4-1	TRBJ1-1	CASSRSPGTGRNTEAFF	TGCGCCAGCAGCCGAAGTCCCGGGACAGGGCGGAACACTGAAGCTTTCTTT
NA	NA	TRBV4-1	TRBJ2-5	CASSQDLAERGKTQYF	TGCGCCAGCAGCCAAGATTTGGCAGAGAGAGGGAAGACCCAGTACTTC
NA	NA	TRBV5-1	TRBJ1-6	CASSGGTAIYAPLHF	TGCGCCAGCAGCGGAGGGACCGCCATTTACGCGCCCCTCCACTTT
once	TRBD1	TRBV9	TRBJ1-6	CASSKGAVNSPLHF	TGTGCCAGCAGTAAGGGGGCGGTAAATTCACCCCTCCACTTT
NA	TRBD1	TRBV7-3	TRBJ2-1	CASSLDRGPYNEQFF	TGTGCCAGCAGCTTAGACAGGGGGCCTTACAATGAGCAGTTCTTC
NA	NA	TRBV14	TRBJ2-3	CASSQDFWRGGTDTQYF	TGTGCCAGCAGCCAAGATTTTTGGCGGGGTGGGACAGATACGCAGTATTTT
NA	NA	TRBV10-2	TRBJ2-7	CASRPVYEQYF	TGCGCCAGCAGACCGGTCTACGAGCAGTACTTC
NA	TRBD2	TRBV5-1	TRBJ2-1	CASSASGHEQFF	TGCGCCAGCAGCGCTAGCGGCCATGAGCAGTTCTTC
NA	TRBD2	TRBV11-3	TRBJ2-1	CASSSPTSGRAHNEQFF	TGTGCCAGCAGCTCCCCTACTAGCGGGAGGGCCCACAATGAGCAGTTCTTC
once	TRBD1	TRBV11-2	TRBJ1-2	CASTLFSQGDGYTF	TGTGCCAGCACCCTCTTCAGTCAGGGGGATGGCTACACCTTC
NA	NA	TRBV19	TRBJ1-1	CASDFGGNTEAFF	TGTGCCAGTGATTTTGGAGGGAACACTGAAGCTTTCTTT
once	TRBD1	TRBV6-1	TRBJ2-5	CACGQGSWQETQYF	TGTGCATGTGGACAGGGGTCATGGCAAGAGACCCAGTACTTC
NA	NA	TRBV7-2	TRBJ1-6	CASTRQPYNSPLHF	TGTGCCAGCACAAGACAGCCCTATAATTCCCCCCTCCACTTT
NA	TRBD1	TRBV7-9	TRBJ2-7	CASSRPGQGRAREQYF	TGTGCCAGCAGCCGCCCGGGACAGGGGCGGGCACGAGAGCAGTACTTC
once	NA	TRBV28	TRBJ1-5	CATEQGGGNQPQHF	TGTGCCACCGAACAGGGTGGGGGCAATCAGCCCCAGCATTTT
once	NA	TRBV6-5	TRBJ2-7	CASSSAYYEQYF	TGTGCCAGCAGTTCTGCATACTACGAGCAGTACTTC
NA	TRBD1	TRBV9	TRBJ1-6	CASSSLRTGLGSPLHF	TGTGCCAGCAGCAGCCTGAGGACAGGGCTGGGGTCACCCCTCCACTTT
once	NA	TRBV28	TRBJ1-2	CASSFPGKEGYTF	TGTGCCAGCAGTTTCCCGGGGAAGGAAGGCTACACCTTC
once	TRBD1	TRBV15	TRBJ2-7	CATSREGQGYEQYF	TGTGCCACCAGCAGGGAGGGACAGGGATACGAGCAGTACTTC
NA	NA	TRBV7-6	TRBJ2-2	CASSGEFGELFF	TGTGCCAGCAGCGGGGAGTTCGGGGAGCTGTTTTTT
NA	NA	TRBV19	TRBJ1-4	CASSARRATNEKLFF	TGTGCCAGTAGTGCCCGACGGGCAACTAATGAAAAACTGTTTTTT
NA	NA	TRBV29-1	TRBJ2-5	CSAGRALQETQYF	TGCAGCGCGGGCAGGGCTTTACAAGAGACCCAGTACTTC
NA	NA	TRBV6-6	TRBJ2-1	CASSLPPRNEQFF	TGTGCCAGCAGTCTACCCCCTCGGAATGAGCAGTTCTTC
NA	NA	TRBV5-1	TRBJ2-7	CASSLVDSSSYEQYF	TGCGCCAGCAGCTTGGTAGACAGTAGCTCCTACGAGCAGTACTTC
NA	TRBD1	TRBV30	TRBJ1-5	CAWSLDRGSNQPQHF	TGTGCCTGGAGTCTCGACAGGGGGAGCAATCAGCCCCAGCATTTT
NA	NA	TRBV29-1	TRBJ1-2	CSVPARGQSYGYTF	TGCAGCGTCCCCGCGCGTGGACAGTCCTATGGCTACACCTTC
NA	TRBD1	TRBV7-2	TRBJ2-7	CASSLRQGTYEQYF	TGTGCCAGCAGCCTCCGACAGGGAACCTACGAGCAGTACTTC